The TCR beta chain described here comes from a study of technical replicates of blood from several donors. TCRdb's table, derived via immunoSEQ multiplex PCR, lists solely in-frame clones and lacks some. The sample lists 66,000 or so clones; 85% to 90% were seen once. V lost 5 bases, J lost 10 bases, and 13 bases stayed unmatched. Germline CDR1 is MGHRA and CDR2 is YSYEKL. CDR3 length: 15 amino acids. Sequenced input: PBMCs. The J gene is TRBJ2-1, the V gene TRBV4-1; TRBD2 aligns across 8 bases. The clonotype originates from a human donor in good health. Some clones in this sample may be carry-over from other donors' samples. The CDR3 is CASSRLASISQEQFF. CDR3 nucleotides: TGCGCCAGCAGCAGACTAGCGTCGATATCCCAGGAGCAGTTCTTC.